A single sample is the source of the 25 T cell receptor beta chains below, sequenced in a study of CXCR3-negative and CXCR3-positive naive CD8 T cells. The libraries of TRB cDNA were prepared using 5' RACE with UMI labels. Using the 5' RACE reads, TCRdb records one entry per CDR3 protein without DNA. Its table lists about 5,500 distinct CDR3 sequences. The sequenced sample was naive CXCR3- CD8+ T cells from blood. Described subset: CD45RO-CCR7+CD27+CD95- naive CD8+ T cells lacking CXCR3 (TNR3-). These receptors were collected from a human donor in good health. Some clones in this sample may be carry-over from other donors' samples.

Measured by frequency, this clonotype is medium-sized. The V and J genes are TRBV5-1 and TRBJ2-5; the D gene TCRdb calls, TRBD1, cannot be checked with no DNA. Germline CDR1 SGHRS, CDR2 YFSETQ. The CDR3 has 15 residues. This CDR3 reads CASSLGDRGGETQYF.

This clonotype shows up as medium-sized by frequency. The gene calls are TRBV9 and TRBJ2-1; TCRdb's assignment of TRBD1 cannot be checked, as there is no DNA. Germline V gene data show CDR1 as SGDLS and CDR2 as YYNGEE. This CDR3 has 17 amino acids. The CDR3 here is CASSVEGDPSSYNEQFF.

This chain connects TRBV13 to TRBJ1-2; the D gene TCRdb calls, TRBD1, cannot be checked with no DNA. The germline CDR1 and CDR2 sequences are PRHDT and FYEKMQ (reference sequence). This CDR3 is built from 16 residues. CDR3 sequence: CASSPDTRDSRFGYTF.

The gene calls are TRBV11-2 and TRBJ2-7; TCRdb names TRBD1, which stays unverified in the absence of DNA. This CDR3 is built from 12 residues. Per germline, CDR1 SGHAT and CDR2 FQNNGV. The CDR3 reads CASTPGTYEQYF.

The gene calls are TRBV11-3 and TRBJ1-3. The CDR3 loop spans 16 amino acids. Per the germline V gene, CDR1 is SGHNT and CDR2 is YENEEA. CDR3 amino acids: CASSLGIGMGGNTIYF.

This sequence joins TRBV11-2 and TRBJ2-7; TCRdb gives TRBD1 as the D gene, but with no DNA this cannot be confirmed. The CDR3 is 13 amino acids. Per the germline V gene, CDR1 is SGHAT and CDR2 is FQNNGV. This CDR3 reads CASSFRGAYEQYF.

This clonotype registers medium-sized by frequency. The chain carries TRBV19 and TRBJ1-1; the TRBD1 assignment by TCRdb is unverifiable without DNA. CDR1 LNHDA and CDR2 SQIVND come from the germline V gene (reference sequence). The CDR3 contains 13 residues. The CDR3 loop is CASHRGEVSEAFF.

This clonotype counts as medium-sized (0.01 to 0.1%) by frequency. This chain joins TRBV20-1 and TRBJ1-2. Germline V gives CDR1 DFQATT, CDR2 SNEGSKA (reference sequence). The CDR3 has 17 residues. CDR3 sequence: CSARDRREPTQGYGYTF.

V gene TRBV2 combines with J gene TRBJ1-5. The CDR3 has 14 amino acids. Germline assignment: CDR1 SNHLY and CDR2 FYNNEI. CDR3 in amino acids: CASSGLQGQVAQHF.

By frequency, this clonotype is medium-sized (0.01 to 0.1%). J is TRBJ2-7 and V is TRBV2; TCRdb names TRBD2, which stays unverified in the absence of DNA. The CDR3 has 14 amino acids. From germline, CDR1 is SNHLY and CDR2 FYNNEI. The CDR3 is CASTLPGGGIEQYF.

The chain couples TRBV9 to TRBJ2-3; TCRdb indicates TRBD2, and absent DNA this call remains unverified. Germline loops: CDR1 SGDLS, CDR2 YYNGEE. The CDR3 sequence is 15 residues long. The CDR3 sequence is CASSPEGGRPDTQYF.

This clonotype is deemed medium-sized by its frequency. J is TRBJ2-2 and V is TRBV29-1; TCRdb calls TRBD1, which cannot be checked without DNA. The CDR3 totals 12 residues. Germline CDR1 reads SQVTM; CDR2 reads ANQGSEA. CDR3 region: CSVEGRTGELFF.

CDR3 sequence reads: CASNGAGVANEQFF. This chain links TRBV6-5 with TRBJ2-1; TCRdb designates TRBD1, a call that cannot be tested without DNA. The germline gives CDR1 MNHEY, CDR2 SVGAGI. This CDR3 region has 14 residues.

The chain joins TRBV6-2 or TRBV6-3 to TRBJ2-7. From germline, CDR1 is MNHEY and CDR2 SVGEGT. The CDR3 has 14 residues. This CDR3 reads CASSYEAEIYEQYF.

This sequence joins TRBV9 and TRBJ2-2. Germline CDR1 SGDLS, CDR2 YYNGEE. This CDR3 has 13 amino acids. CDR3 sequence: CASSVGGAGELFF.

This chain links TRBV29-1 with TRBJ1-4. The germline V gene has CDR1 SQVTM and CDR2 ANQGSEA. The CDR3 runs 12 residues. The CDR3 spells CSVAGLGEKLFF.

The chain recombines TRBV29-1 with TRBJ2-7; TCRdb designates TRBD1, a call that cannot be tested without DNA. Germline CDR1 is SQVTM and CDR2 is ANQGSEA. The CDR3 length is 11 residues. The CDR3 reads CSVETGGEQYF.

This rearrangement joins TRBV20-1 to TRBJ2-1; the D call of TRBD1 rests on TCRdb alone, since no DNA is present to check it. CDR3 size: 15 residues. CDR1 is DFQATT and CDR2 is SNEGSKA in the germline V gene (reference sequence). CDR3 protein: CSANNRERSYNEQFF.

Measured by frequency, this clonotype is medium-sized. This chain links TRBV2 with TRBJ2-7; TCRdb calls TRBD2, which cannot be checked without DNA. CDR1 and CDR2 from the germline V gene are SNHLY and FYNNEI. This CDR3 has 14 amino acids. The CDR3 spells CASSLGTSYYEQYF.

The chain recombines TRBV5-6 with TRBJ2-3. CDR3 length equals 15 residues. Germline-derived CDR1 and CDR2 are SGHDT and YYEEEE. The CDR3: CASSPAGAGTDTQYF.

The J gene is TRBJ2-2, the V gene TRBV29-1; as DNA is missing, the TRBD1 call by TCRdb cannot be tested. The CDR3 consists of 12 residues. Looked up from germline, CDR1 is SQVTM and CDR2 is ANQGSEA. CDR3 loop: CSGTGGTGELFF.

By frequency, this clonotype is medium-sized. The chain links TRBV6-2 or TRBV6-3 to TRBJ2-7. This CDR3 region has 11 residues. The germline CDR1 and CDR2 sequences are MNHEY and SVGEGT. The chain's CDR3 is CASSQSYEQYF.

The V call is TRBV2, the J call TRBJ2-7; checking the TCRdb D call of TRBD1 is not possible without DNA. Germline CDR1 is SNHLY and CDR2 is FYNNEI. The CDR3 is 12 residues long. CDR3 amino acids: CASTEWDSEQYF.

The chain combines TRBV7-2 with TRBJ2-1. The CDR3 spans 15 residues. CDR1 SGHTA and CDR2 FQGNSA come from the germline V gene. Here the CDR3 reads CASSYSGFSYNEQFF.

According to its frequency, this clonotype is medium-sized. V gene TRBV7-8 combines with J gene TRBJ2-7; checking the TCRdb D call of TRBD1 is not possible without DNA. Looked up from germline, CDR1 is SGHVS and CDR2 is FQNEAQ. This CDR3 is built from 14 residues. The CDR3 region is CASSSSTGAYEQYF.